Below, 25 T cell receptor beta chains from the same sample are listed, as sequenced in a study of control samples from healthy donors and cancer patients. TCRdb keeps only in-frame clones here, not all; method: immunoSEQ multiplex PCR. The sample yields 100,000 to 150,000 clones, around nine tenths seen once. Sequenced material: blood. These receptors were taken from a man in his thirties or forties in good health.

This chain links TRBV5-1 with TRBJ1-1; D is ambiguous. Trimming took 6 bases from V and 4 from J, leaving 16 bases between them. The CDR3 covers 14 residues. Germline CDR1 SGHRS, CDR2 YFSETQ. The CDR3 bases are TGCGCCAGCACCACGGGCCCAGGAAGCACTGAAGCTTTCTTT. Amino acid sequence: CASTTGPGSTEAFF.

The V gene is TRBV7-8, the J gene TRBJ1-2; 8 nucleotides align to TRBD1. J lost 4 bases, V lost 1 base, and 8 bases had no gene match. The CDR3 is 16 amino acids. Germline CDR1 reads SGHVS; CDR2 reads FQNEAQ. CDR3 in DNA: TGTGCCAGCAGCTTAGGCAGGGGGCAATTTAGCTATGGCTACACCTTC. It encodes CASSLGRGQFSYGYTF. Based on the CDR3 plus reference TRBV7-8 and TRBJ1-2, the full variable domain is GAGVSQSPRYKVAKRGQDVALRCDPISGHVSLFWYQQALGQGPEFLTYFQNEAQLDKSGLPSDRFFAERPEGSVSTLKIQRTQQEDSAVYLCASSLGRGQFSYGYTFGSGTRLTVV.

The rearrangement uses TRBV6-5 and TRBJ1-5, with no clear D. Germline CDR1 is MNHEY and CDR2 is SVGAGI. Deletions cut 7 bases from V and 4 bases from J, with 8 bases between. CDR3 size: 12 residues. The CDR3 DNA reads as TGTGCCAGCAATCAACTTAATCAGCCCCAGCATTTT. Translation: CASNQLNQPQHF.

The chain couples TRBV7-2 to TRBJ2-1, with 7 positions matching TRBD1. The junction had 5 bases not matched to a gene; V was cut back by 4 bases and J by 8 bases. The CDR3 consists of 13 residues. Germline V CDR1 and CDR2: SGHTA, FQGNSA. CDR3 residues: CASSSQGQDEQFF. As DNA, the CDR3 is TGTGCCAGCAGCTCACAGGGGCAAGATGAGCAGTTCTTC. Based on the CDR3 plus reference TRBV7-2 and TRBJ2-1, the full variable domain is GAGVSQSPSNKVTEKGKDVELRCDPISGHTALYWYRQSLGQGLEFLIYFQGNSAPDKSGLPSDRFSAERTGGSVSTLTIQRTQQEDSAVYLCASSSQGQDEQFFGPGTRLTVL.

The V call is TRBV3-1 (or the pseudogene TRBV3-2), the J call TRBJ1-5; no clear D gene. Germline V gene sequence: CDR1 LGHDT, CDR2 YNNKEL (reference sequence). Trimming removed 1 base from V and 0 bases from J, with 7 bases in between. The CDR3 sequence is 15 residues long. The CDR3: CASSQGLYSNQPQHF. CDR3 sequence (DNA): TGTGCCAGCAGCCAAGGACTGTATAGCAATCAGCCCCAGCATTTT.

The chain links TRBV5-1 to TRBJ2-2, with D possibly being TRBD1 (5 bases). Per the germline V gene, CDR1 is SGHRS and CDR2 is YFSETQ. The V end was cut by 0 bases, the J end by 1 base, with 10 bases between. The CDR3 has 16 amino acids. Written as DNA, the CDR3 is TGCGCCAGCAGCTTGGAGGGCAGGGTGAACACCGGGGAGCTGTTTTTT. This translates into CASSLEGRVNTGELFF.

The CDR3 coding sequence is TGTGCCTGGAGAGGGACAGGGGTTATACCTTCTGGCTACACCTTC. Protein sequence: CAWRGTGVIPSGYTF. This chain joins TRBV30 and TRBJ1-2; 10 nucleotides match TRBD1. The CDR3 sequence is 15 residues long. The germline CDR1 and CDR2 sequences are GTSNPN and SVGIG (reference sequence). V dropped 3 bases and J dropped 7; count of bases not matched to a gene: 11.

The chain carries TRBV24-1 and TRBJ2-2; 7 positions match TRBD2. The CDR3 extends over 17 amino acids. The V gene's germline CDR1 is KGHDR and CDR2 SFDVKD. Trimming cost V 1 base and J 8 bases; bases outside gene matches: 12. CDR3 residues: CATSDFQAGRSKGELFF. Written as DNA, the CDR3 is TGTGCCACCAGTGATTTCCAAGCGGGACGGAGTAAAGGGGAGCTGTTTTTT.

The V gene is TRBV18, the J gene TRBJ1-1, with 10 positions matching TRBD1. CDR3 size: 16 residues. Germline CDR1 KGHSH, CDR2 LQKENI. V shed 3 bases, J shed 9 bases, and the junction held 13 bases outside the gene matches. CDR3 nucleotides: TGTGCCAGCTCACCGAACAGACAGGGGGCGACCCAAAAAGCTTTCTTT. Its translation: CASSPNRQGATQKAFF. The variable domain in full, with the rest retrieved from reference TRBV18 and TRBJ1-1, is NAGVMQNPRHLVRRRGQEARLRCSPMKGHSHVYWYRQLPEEGLKFMVYLQKENIIDESGMPKERFSAEFPKEGPSILRIQQVVRGDSAAYFCASSPNRQGATQKAFFGQGTRLTVV.

The gene calls are TRBV27 and TRBJ1-1; D call uncertain. This CDR3 is 13 amino acids long. V was clipped by 3 bases and J by 5 bases, with 10 bases between them. Per germline, CDR1 MNHEY and CDR2 SMNVEV (reference sequence). The chain's CDR3 is CASSFSGRTEAFF. The CDR3 DNA reads TGTGCCAGCAGTTTCTCCGGGAGGACTGAAGCTTTCTTT.

The genes are TRBV6-5 and TRBJ2-5; 12 bases map to TRBD2. Trimming took 8 bases from V and 7 from J; bases not matched to a gene: 5. Germline values: CDR1 MNHEY, CDR2 SVGAGI. There are 13 residues in the CDR3. The CDR3: CASSSGGASTQYF. In DNA form, the CDR3 reads TGTGCCAGCTCTAGCGGGGGGGCCTCGACCCAGTACTTC.

The chain links TRBV9 to TRBJ2-5, with 9 nucleotides matching TRBD1. Unmatched junction bases numbered 2, after V lost 0 bases and J lost 5 bases. The CDR3 is 14 amino acids. Germline-derived CDR1 and CDR2 are SGDLS and YYNGEE. The CDR3 is CASSVGQGVETQYF. The CDR3 bases are TGTGCCAGCAGCGTAGGACAGGGGGTGGAGACCCAGTACTTC. The full variable domain, completed using reference TRBV9 and TRBJ2-5, is DSGVTQTPKHLITATGQRVTLRCSPRSGDLSVYWYQQSLDQGLQFLIQYYNGEERAKGNILERFSAQQFPDLHSELNLSSLELGDSALYFCASSVGQGVETQYFGPGTRLLVL.

J is TRBJ2-2 and V is TRBV19, with D perhaps TRBD2 (5 bases). Germline V CDR1 and CDR2: LNHDA, SQIVND (reference sequence). With 3 bases removed from V and 0 bases from J, the gap between germline ends came to 11 bases. The CDR3 covers 16 residues. CDR3 residues: CASSISGVANTGELFF. For the CDR3, the DNA is TGTGCCAGTAGTATTTCCGGGGTTGCGAACACCGGGGAGCTGTTTTTT.

The rearrangement joins TRBV30 to TRBJ1-6; the D is unclear. Germline V gives CDR1 GTSNPN, CDR2 SVGIG (reference sequence). Trimming pared 1 base from V and 7 bases from J, leaving 8 bases between. There are 13 residues in the CDR3. The CDR3, as DNA: TGTGCCTGGAGTGCGGGCCCGAATTCACCCCTCCACTTT. Translating it yields CAWSAGPNSPLHF.

The V gene is TRBV9, the J gene TRBJ1-2, with D unresolved. CDR3 length: 14 amino acids. CDR1 SGDLS and CDR2 YYNGEE come from the germline V gene. Between the trimmed V and J ends, which lost 0 bases and 3 bases, there was a span of 9 bases. CDR3 DNA: TGTGCCAGCAGCGTAGTCCAGGAAGACTATGGCTACACCTTC. Amino acids: CASSVVQEDYGYTF.

The gene calls are TRBV5-8 and TRBJ1-1; tentatively, D is TRBD1 (5 bases). Trimming left V 2 bases short and J 0 bases short, with 11 bases between. The germline gives CDR1 SGHTS, CDR2 YDEGEE. The CDR3 covers 15 residues. CDR3 sequence: CASSFGTAMNTEAFF. CDR3 bases: TGTGCCAGCAGCTTCGGGACGGCTATGAACACTGAAGCTTTCTTT.

The chain recombines TRBV6-6 with TRBJ1-1; TRBD1 might be the D (5 bases). Trimming pared 3 bases from V and 8 bases from J, leaving 13 bases between. Germline V CDR1 and CDR2: MNHNY, SVGAGI (reference sequence). This CDR3 comprises 13 residues. In DNA form, the CDR3 reads TGTGCCAGCAGTTATTTCAAGGGGAGAGAAGCTTTCTTT. Amino acid sequence: CASSYFKGREAFF.

J is TRBJ1-1 and V is TRBV5-1; no definite D call. V shed 3 bases and J shed 5 bases, with 11 bases lying between them. In germline, CDR1 is SGHRS, CDR2 YFSETQ. This CDR3 contains 13 residues. The CDR3 loop reads CASSWRVGTEAFF. DNA for the CDR3: TGCGCCAGCAGCTGGAGGGTCGGGACTGAAGCTTTCTTT.

This clone was observed once. The rearrangement uses TRBV28 and TRBJ1-4; no clear D. V dropped 8 bases and J dropped 9 bases, with 22 bases sitting between them. The CDR3 has 15 residues. Germline V gives CDR1 MDHEN, CDR2 SYDVKM. The CDR3 loop is CASVPSFAPRKKLFF. The CDR3 DNA follows: TGTGCCAGCGTTCCGAGCTTTGCCCCGAGGAAAAAACTGTTTTTT.

The CDR3 region has the DNA TGTGCCAGCAGCTTCGGACAGAGTAACACTGAAGCTTTCTTT. Amino acid sequence: CASSFGQSNTEAFF. The chain employs TRBV6-5 and TRBJ1-1, with D possibly matching TRBD1 (6 bases). Deletions cut 6 bases from V and 2 bases from J, with 13 bases between. This CDR3 is 14 amino acids long. The germline V gene has CDR1 MNHEY and CDR2 SVGAGI.

The rearrangement links TRBV28 to TRBJ2-7; a weak D match, TRBD2 (7 bases). V lost 1 base and J lost 6, with 10 bases in between. The CDR3 is 13 residues long. Per the germline V gene, CDR1 is MDHEN and CDR2 is SYDVKM. The CDR3 nucleotides read TGTGCCAGCAGTTTATCGGGGGGCCGCGAGCAGTACGTC. Protein: CASSLSGGREQYV.

The rearrangement uses TRBV3-1 (or the pseudogene TRBV3-2) and TRBJ2-3; 7 bases are a match to TRBD1. CDR1 LGHDT and CDR2 YNNKEL come from the germline V gene (reference sequence). The trim removed 5 bases at V and 4 bases at J, leaving 9 bases unmatched. The CDR3 sequence is 15 residues long. The CDR3 coding sequence is TGTGCCAGCAGCAACAGGGGCGCCTCCCCAGATACGCAGTATTTT. Translation gives CASSNRGASPDTQYF.

The chain couples TRBV19 to TRBJ2-3; the D is unclear. Trimming pared 10 bases from V and 0 bases from J, leaving 11 bases between. The germline gives CDR1 LNHDA, CDR2 SQIVND (reference sequence). CDR3 length equals 13 residues. The CDR3: CATEATSTDTQYF. The CDR3 nucleotides read TGTGCCACAGAGGCTACGAGCACAGATACGCAGTATTTT.

The CDR3 region is CASSPLAPQETQYF. CDR3 DNA: TGCGCCAGCAGCCCGCTAGCGCCCCAAGAGACCCAGTACTTC. This chain connects TRBV5-1 to TRBJ2-5; maybe TRBD2 (6 bases). The germline CDR1 and CDR2 sequences are SGHRS and YFSETQ. V was clipped by 4 bases and J by 1 base, with 11 bases between them. The length of the CDR3 is 14 residues.

The rearrangement joins TRBV29-1 to TRBJ1-6; TRBD1 aligns across 7 bases. The trim removed 7 bases at V and 6 bases at J, leaving 6 bases unmatched. The CDR3 consists of 13 residues. Germline V gives CDR1 SQVTM, CDR2 ANQGSEA. CDR3 bases: TGCAGCGCTGGGACAGAACGTAATTCACCCCTCCACTTT. Translation: CSAGTERNSPLHF.